This TCR beta chain stems from a study of STAT3 mutations in large granular lymphocyte leukemia. Whole-study context: Roughly half of the longitudinally sequenced T-LGLL patients carried detectable canonical activating STAT3 mutations.

This clone has just a few counts. What it recognizes is unknown. This CDR3 has 15 amino acids. Trimming left V 2 bases short and J 2 bases short, with 10 bases between. Per germline, CDR1 MNHNY and CDR2 SVGAGI (reference sequence). Measured with immunoSEQ multiplex PCR; TCRdb has only the in-frame clones, and not every one. This sample has about 1,500 clones, with about three quarters found just once. Study results and limitations: Every T-LGLL patient had at least one immunodominant TCRbeta clonotype. TCR clonotype switching after therapy occurred in about 30% of the 18 patients. Persisting codominant clonotypes may have hidden a small pathogenic clone. Sampling intervals varied between patients and samples.

Sequencing input: peripheral blood mononuclear cells. This chain joins TRBV6-6 and TRBJ2-1; a weak D match, TRBD1 (5 bases). The clonotype was recovered from a man aged 50-59 years with T-cell large granular lymphocyte leukemia. Some clones in this sample may be carry-over from other donors' samples. The CDR3 loop is CASSYNRTPYNEQFF. CDR3 coding DNA: TGTGCCAGCAGTTACAACAGGACGCCCTACAATGAGCAGTTCTTC.